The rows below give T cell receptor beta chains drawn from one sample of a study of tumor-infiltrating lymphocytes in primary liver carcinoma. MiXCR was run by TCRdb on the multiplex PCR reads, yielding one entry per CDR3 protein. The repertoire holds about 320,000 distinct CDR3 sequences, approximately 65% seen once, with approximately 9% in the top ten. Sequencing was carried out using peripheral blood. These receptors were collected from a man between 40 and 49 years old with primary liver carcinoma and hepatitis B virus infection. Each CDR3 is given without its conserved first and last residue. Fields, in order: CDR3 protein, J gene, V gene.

CDR3 protein: ASSFNNEHF; J gene: TRBJ2-1; V gene: TRBV7-9
CDR3 protein: ASSFGRRAETQY; J gene: TRBJ2-5; V gene: TRBV14
CDR3 protein: SVVPSSFFYEQY; J gene: TRBJ2-7; V gene: TRBV29-1
CDR3 protein: ASSRTSNNEQF; J gene: TRBJ2-1; V gene: TRBV11-2
CDR3 protein: ASSERGLTYEQY; J gene: TRBJ2-7; V gene: TRBV10-2
CDR3 protein: SVDSGTGNTEAF; J gene: TRBJ1-1; V gene: TRBV29-1
CDR3 protein: PSTSGTGYNEQF; J gene: TRBJ2-1; V gene: TRBV11-1
CDR3 protein: SVVMAGAYTGELF; J gene: TRBJ2-2; V gene: TRBV29-1
CDR3 protein: ASTHRGNTEAF; J gene: TRBJ1-1; V gene: TRBV6-1
CDR3 protein: TSSLTGSSYNSPLH; J gene: TRBJ1-6; V gene: TRBV7-9